Listed here are 3 T cell receptor beta chains from one sample, sequenced in a study of immune evolution from preneoplasia to lung adenocarcinoma. This table comes from immunoSEQ multiplex PCR, and its TCRdb copy is limited to in-frame clones, with some not included. The data contain about 4,800 clones, about 80% of them singletons. Specimen: FFPE normal lung tissue adjacent to the tumor. Receptors originate from a person in their sixties or seventies with lung adenocarcinoma.

The gene calls are TRBV28 and TRBJ1-1; perhaps TRBD1 as D (6 bases). CDR1 and CDR2 (germline): MDHEN, SYDVKM. V was trimmed by 1 base and J by 2 bases, leaving 17 bases between them. The CDR3 has 17 residues. CDR3 nucleotide sequence: TGTGCCAGCAGTTTATTTTGGACAGCTACCTCAAACACTGAAGCTTTCTTT. It encodes CASSLFWTATSNTEAFF.

This rearrangement joins TRBV6-1 to TRBJ1-4; 8 bases map to TRBD1. J was trimmed by 7 bases and V by 6 bases; bases with no gene match: 4. CDR3 size: 13 residues. Looked up from germline, CDR1 is MNHNS and CDR2 is SASEGT. CDR3 in amino acids: CASRTGDGEKLFF. CDR3 sequence (DNA): TGTGCCAGCAGGACAGGGGATGGTGAAAAACTGTTTTTT.

The J gene is TRBJ2-2, the V gene TRBV6-5; perhaps TRBD2 as D (6 bases). The germline gives CDR1 MNHEY, CDR2 SVGAGI. With 4 bases removed from V and 7 bases from J, the gap between germline ends came to 13 bases. This CDR3 comprises 14 residues. The DNA for the CDR3 is TGTGCCAGCAGTTGGCAACTAGCAGGCGGGGAGCTGTTTTTT. Protein: CASSWQLAGGELFF.